The rows below give T cell receptor beta chains drawn from one sample of a study of cytomegalovirus exposure and HLA in healthy donors. Produced via immunoSEQ multiplex PCR; TCRdb's table is partial and in-frame only. The sample yields about 190,000 clones, 70% to 75% seen once. The sequenced sample consisted of PBMCs. These receptors came from a man aged 30 to 45 in good health and CMV-seropositive. CDR3s include the opening cysteine and the closing phenylalanine or tryptophan. A D gene is named only where the DNA matches it firmly. Size is stated for part of the rows, as once, few or many counts, or as a class when the clone is expanded.

clone_size: -; d_call: TRBD2; v_call: TRBV6-5; j_call: TRBJ2-7; cdr3_nt: TGTGCCAGCAGTGGGGGGGTTTCGGTGTACTTC; cdr3_aa: CASSGGVSVYF
clone_size: -; d_call: TRBD1; v_call: TRBV6-6; j_call: TRBJ2-7; cdr3_nt: TGTGCCAGCAGTTCTGGGACAGCTAGCTCCTACGAGCAGTACTTC; cdr3_aa: CASSSGTASSYEQYF
clone_size: -; d_call: -; v_call: TRBV5-1; j_call: TRBJ2-2; cdr3_nt: TGCGCCAGCAGCTTGTTGCGGGCGAACACCGGGGAGCTGTTTTTT; cdr3_aa: CASSLLRANTGELFF
clone_size: -; d_call: TRBD1; v_call: TRBV10-3; j_call: TRBJ1-2; cdr3_nt: TGTGCCATCGGACAGGGCGATGGCTACACCTTC; cdr3_aa: CAIGQGDGYTF
clone_size: once; d_call: -; v_call: TRBV29-1; j_call: TRBJ2-2; cdr3_nt: TGCAGCGTCGGAGGGGTGGGGGAGCTGTTTTTT; cdr3_aa: CSVGGVGELFF
clone_size: -; d_call: TRBD2; v_call: TRBV7-9; j_call: TRBJ2-5; cdr3_nt: TGTTCCAGCAGCTTAGCGGCTAGCGGAGACCTCCAGTACTTC; cdr3_aa: CSSSLAASGDLQYF
clone_size: few; d_call: -; v_call: TRBV2; j_call: TRBJ1-2; cdr3_nt: TGTGCCAGCAGTGTGGAGGGGACTAACTATGGCTACACCTTC; cdr3_aa: CASSVEGTNYGYTF
clone_size: -; d_call: TRBD2; v_call: TRBV4-1; j_call: TRBJ2-1; cdr3_nt: TGCGCCAGCAGCCAAGACCGACTAGCGGGAGGGAATGAGCAGTTCTTC; cdr3_aa: CASSQDRLAGGNEQFF
clone_size: -; d_call: TRBD1; v_call: TRBV27; j_call: TRBJ2-3; cdr3_nt: TGTGCCAGCAGTTTACTACAGGGGTGGGATACGCAGTATTTT; cdr3_aa: CASSLLQGWDTQYF
clone_size: -; d_call: -; v_call: TRBV18; j_call: TRBJ1-3; cdr3_nt: TGTGCCAGCTCAGAAAGGGGTATCCTCTCTGGAAACACCATATATTTT; cdr3_aa: CASSERGILSGNTIYF
clone_size: -; d_call: TRBD1; v_call: TRBV29-1; j_call: TRBJ2-2; cdr3_nt: TGCAGCGTTTTGTCAGGGGGCGACACCGGGGAGCTGTTTTTT; cdr3_aa: CSVLSGGDTGELFF
clone_size: -; d_call: TRBD1; v_call: TRBV2; j_call: TRBJ2-7; cdr3_nt: TGTGCCAGCAGGCCCCGGACAGGCTTCTACGAGCAGTACTTC; cdr3_aa: CASRPRTGFYEQYF
clone_size: -; d_call: -; v_call: TRBV9; j_call: TRBJ1-1; cdr3_nt: TGTGCCAGCAGCCCACAGAACACTGAAGCTTTCTTT; cdr3_aa: CASSPQNTEAFF
clone_size: -; d_call: TRBD1; v_call: TRBV7-9; j_call: TRBJ2-5; cdr3_nt: TGTGCCAGCAGCATGACAGGGGGATTGCGTGAGACCCAGTACTTC; cdr3_aa: CASSMTGGLRETQYF
clone_size: -; d_call: -; v_call: TRBV19; j_call: TRBJ2-5; cdr3_nt: TGTGCCAGTAGCCTTCGTCGGGAGCAAGAGACCCAGTACTTC; cdr3_aa: CASSLRREQETQYF
clone_size: -; d_call: -; v_call: TRBV11-2; j_call: TRBJ2-1; cdr3_nt: TGTGCCAGCAGCTTAGCATCCCGAGGGAGCAGGAATGAGCAGTTCTTC; cdr3_aa: CASSLASRGSRNEQFF
clone_size: -; d_call: TRBD1; v_call: TRBV5-1; j_call: TRBJ2-7; cdr3_nt: TGCGCCAGCAGCTTGGACGGCAGGGGGTTGGACGAGCAGTACTTC; cdr3_aa: CASSLDGRGLDEQYF
clone_size: -; d_call: TRBD2; v_call: TRBV30; j_call: TRBJ2-4; cdr3_nt: TGTGCCTGGAGTGTAGCGAGCGGGAGTACCCTAGCCAAAAACATTCAGTACTTC; cdr3_aa: CAWSVASGSTLAKNIQYF
clone_size: -; d_call: -; v_call: TRBV9; j_call: TRBJ1-2; cdr3_nt: TGTGCCAGCAGCGTGTCGTCGGAGCCGACTACCCTCTATGGCTACACCTTC; cdr3_aa: CASSVSSEPTTLYGYTF
clone_size: -; d_call: TRBD1; v_call: TRBV7-9; j_call: TRBJ2-7; cdr3_nt: TGTGCCAGCAGCTTAGTCGGGACAGGGTCGTCCGAGCAGTACTTC; cdr3_aa: CASSLVGTGSSEQYF
clone_size: -; d_call: TRBD2; v_call: TRBV4-2; j_call: TRBJ2-7; cdr3_nt: TGTGCCAGCAGCCAAGTCCAAGCGGGGGAGATGTACGAGCAGTACTTC; cdr3_aa: CASSQVQAGEMYEQYF
clone_size: few; d_call: -; v_call: TRBV9; j_call: TRBJ1-1; cdr3_nt: TGTGCCAGCAGCGACCAGGGTACTGAAGCTTTCTTT; cdr3_aa: CASSDQGTEAFF
clone_size: few; d_call: TRBD1; v_call: TRBV15; j_call: TRBJ1-1; cdr3_nt: TGTGCCACCAGCGGGACAGGGGGCACTGAAGCTTTCTTT; cdr3_aa: CATSGTGGTEAFF
clone_size: -; d_call: TRBD1; v_call: TRBV28; j_call: TRBJ1-5; cdr3_nt: TGTGCCAGCTGCTTGGGACAGTCCAATCAGCCCCAGCATTTT; cdr3_aa: CASCLGQSNQPQHF
clone_size: -; d_call: TRBD2; v_call: TRBV6-5; j_call: TRBJ2-1; cdr3_nt: TGTGCCAGCACTCCTAGCGGGAGTTCCTACAATGAGCAGTTCTTC; cdr3_aa: CASTPSGSSYNEQFF
clone_size: few; d_call: -; v_call: TRBV5-1; j_call: TRBJ1-5; cdr3_nt: TGCGCCAGCAGCTTCGGAGACCCTAATCAGCCCCAGCATTTT; cdr3_aa: CASSFGDPNQPQHF
clone_size: -; d_call: -; v_call: TRBV6-1; j_call: TRBJ2-7; cdr3_nt: TGTGCCAGCAGACGAAGAGGACAGCTCTACGAGCAGTACTTC; cdr3_aa: CASRRRGQLYEQYF
clone_size: -; d_call: -; v_call: TRBV11-2; j_call: TRBJ2-5; cdr3_nt: TGTGCCAGCAGCTTTCAGCGGTTCGGTGGGCAGACCCAGTACTTC; cdr3_aa: CASSFQRFGGQTQYF
clone_size: -; d_call: TRBD1; v_call: TRBV5-1; j_call: TRBJ2-2; cdr3_nt: TGCGCCAGCAGCTTAGGACAGGGGGCGTTCACCGGGGAGCTGTTTTTT; cdr3_aa: CASSLGQGAFTGELFF
clone_size: few; d_call: -; v_call: TRBV4-3; j_call: TRBJ2-7; cdr3_nt: TGCGCCAGCAGCCAGGCTCTGAGTGCGGGCGAGCAGTACTTC; cdr3_aa: CASSQALSAGEQYF
clone_size: -; d_call: -; v_call: TRBV6-6; j_call: TRBJ1-6; cdr3_nt: TGTGCCAGCAGTACCCGGGGGGTTAATTCACCCCTCCACTTT; cdr3_aa: CASSTRGVNSPLHF
clone_size: -; d_call: -; v_call: TRBV7-2; j_call: TRBJ2-3; cdr3_nt: TGTGCCAGCAGCCGTAAGGGGGGGGCTCGCACAGATACGCAGTATTTT; cdr3_aa: CASSRKGGARTDTQYF
clone_size: -; d_call: -; v_call: TRBV7-9; j_call: TRBJ2-1; cdr3_nt: TGTGCCAGCACACAACCCGCGGGCGATGAGCAGTTCTTC; cdr3_aa: CASTQPAGDEQFF
clone_size: -; d_call: -; v_call: TRBV5-1; j_call: TRBJ2-3; cdr3_nt: TGCGCCAGCAGCCCCGGACAGAACACAGATACGCAGTATTTT; cdr3_aa: CASSPGQNTDTQYF
clone_size: few; d_call: -; v_call: TRBV5-1; j_call: TRBJ2-5; cdr3_nt: TGCGCCAGCAGCGGGTCTAGCTCAGAGACCCAGTACTTC; cdr3_aa: CASSGSSSETQYF
clone_size: -; d_call: -; v_call: TRBV6-5; j_call: TRBJ1-1; cdr3_nt: TGTGCCAGCACTCCCGGCAGACAAGCGAACACTGAAGCTTTCTTT; cdr3_aa: CASTPGRQANTEAFF
clone_size: -; d_call: -; v_call: TRBV7-9; j_call: TRBJ2-1; cdr3_nt: TGTGCCATTCCCCGGGGAAATGAGCAGTTCTTC; cdr3_aa: CAIPRGNEQFF
clone_size: once; d_call: -; v_call: TRBV30; j_call: TRBJ1-3; cdr3_nt: TGTGCCTGGAGTGTAAGTCGGACAAACTCTGGAAACACCATATATTTT; cdr3_aa: CAWSVSRTNSGNTIYF
clone_size: -; d_call: TRBD1; v_call: TRBV9; j_call: TRBJ2-7; cdr3_nt: TGTGCCAGCACCCCGGGACAGGGGAAGGGCGAGCAGTACTTC; cdr3_aa: CASTPGQGKGEQYF
clone_size: -; d_call: TRBD1; v_call: TRBV4-3; j_call: TRBJ2-1; cdr3_nt: TGCGCCAGCAGCCACACCGGGACAGCTTACAATGAGCAGTTCTTC; cdr3_aa: CASSHTGTAYNEQFF
clone_size: -; d_call: -; v_call: TRBV20-1; j_call: TRBJ2-7; cdr3_nt: TGCAGTGCTAGGGAGGCGTTTGAGCAGTACTTC; cdr3_aa: CSAREAFEQYF
clone_size: -; d_call: TRBD2; v_call: TRBV5-6; j_call: TRBJ2-1; cdr3_nt: TGTGCCAGCAGCGGGATACTAGCGGGGACTACTAATGAGCAGTTCTTC; cdr3_aa: CASSGILAGTTNEQFF
clone_size: -; d_call: TRBD1; v_call: TRBV6-6; j_call: TRBJ2-4; cdr3_nt: TGTGCCAGCAGTGGGACAGGGGCCAAAAACATTCAGTACTTC; cdr3_aa: CASSGTGAKNIQYF
clone_size: -; d_call: -; v_call: TRBV11-2; j_call: TRBJ1-1; cdr3_nt: TGTGCCAGCAGCTTAGATTTTGGAAGGGGCGCTTTCTTT; cdr3_aa: CASSLDFGRGAFF
clone_size: -; d_call: TRBD2; v_call: TRBV27; j_call: TRBJ2-5; cdr3_nt: TGTGCCAGCAGTTTACGTGGACTAGCGGGACGAGAGACCCAGTACTTC; cdr3_aa: CASSLRGLAGRETQYF
clone_size: -; d_call: -; v_call: TRBV18; j_call: TRBJ1-5; cdr3_nt: TGTGCCAGCTCGCCGGCCCCCGGGGATTCCCAACGAGGTCAGCCCCAGCATTTT; cdr3_aa: CASSPAPGDSQRGQPQHF
clone_size: once; d_call: TRBD2; v_call: TRBV7-2; j_call: TRBJ2-1; cdr3_nt: TGTGCCAGCCGGGTAGCGGGAAGTATCGGGAATGAGCAGTTCTTC; cdr3_aa: CASRVAGSIGNEQFF
clone_size: -; d_call: -; v_call: TRBV6-5; j_call: TRBJ1-6; cdr3_nt: TGTGCCAGCAGTTACTCCAGGAAATATAATTCACCCCTCCACTTT; cdr3_aa: CASSYSRKYNSPLHF
clone_size: -; d_call: -; v_call: TRBV11-2; j_call: TRBJ2-4; cdr3_nt: TGTGCCGGCAGCATCGGAGATGCCAAAAACATTCAGTACTTC; cdr3_aa: CAGSIGDAKNIQYF
clone_size: -; d_call: -; v_call: TRBV9; j_call: TRBJ2-7; cdr3_nt: TGTGCCAGCAGCACCAGGGACGGGAGAGAGCAGTACTTC; cdr3_aa: CASSTRDGREQYF
clone_size: medium-sized; d_call: -; v_call: TRBV5-5; j_call: TRBJ1-5; cdr3_nt: TGTGCCAGCAGCTTGGGGGCAGGGTTGGGGCCCCAGCATTTT; cdr3_aa: CASSLGAGLGPQHF
clone_size: -; d_call: TRBD2; v_call: TRBV5-1; j_call: TRBJ2-2; cdr3_nt: TGCGCCAGCAGCCCCGAGTGGGCGGGAGGGACCGGGGAGCTGTTTTTT; cdr3_aa: CASSPEWAGGTGELFF
clone_size: -; d_call: TRBD1; v_call: TRBV6-4; j_call: TRBJ2-1; cdr3_nt: TGTGCCAGCAGGAGAGCAGGGGGAGAGCAGTTCTTC; cdr3_aa: CASRRAGGEQFF